The source of this T cell receptor (beta chain) is a study of cytomegalovirus exposure and HLA in healthy donors (dated by TCRdb to 2016 to 2017). Broadly, across the study: According to a later analysis, one platform produced both the roughly 130 validation repertoires and the 666 repertoires of the first cohort. To predict cytomegalovirus infection status, the study combined high-throughput TCR immunosequencing, statistical association of individual TCRs with disease status, and machine learning. Besides the first cohort of approximately 710 subjects, a separate validation cohort made up of 120 different subjects was used. The study was designed to test whether signatures of past pathogen exposure could be identified by cataloging public T cell receptors. Overall study results and their limits: Cytomegalovirus status was reported to be diagnosed by the classifier with high specificity and sensitivity in both the original and validation cohorts. It was suggested by the authors that the approach could potentially be generalized to other disease states and immunological phenotypes. A later analysis lacked HLA typing for the validation cohort, so it scored co-occurrence in that cohort across all 120 repertoires. While some public TCRs were present in many individuals, most TCR sequences turned up only very rarely across donors. A total of 150 or so TCR beta chains were listed by the study as associated with cytomegalovirus. Three of the identified cytomegalovirus-associated TCR beta chains were confirmed in vitro to be specific for cytomegalovirus antigens. In a later analysis, TCRs clustered in the first cohort were found to also tend to co-occur in the 130 or so validation repertoires, with over 90% of cluster scores above 0.

Donors formed part of the validation cohort, which comprised 120 subjects and was distinct from the first cohort of 666 subjects. Concerning this clone itself: Its target antigen remains unknown. No clone much larger than this one lies a single base away; base qualities are absent.

Receptor libraries were prepared by the immunoSEQ multiplex PCR assay. The source study handled its data this way. A statistical classification framework was developed to diagnose cytomegalovirus status using the catalog of TCR beta chain sequences. Imported from immuneACCESS, the table was reduced by TCRdb to in-frame sequences with V and J called. These copies leave out some clones; in studies compared against another copy, an unresolved V gene accounts for under half, and the cause of the remainder is not known. D and trimming were read from the DNA, whereas the V and J calls and clone size are those reported in that table. This sample gives under 300,000 clones in total; 65% to 90% of them show up just once. Around 1% of the sample lies in the top ten. V is pared back by 5 bases and J by 0 bases, with 14 bases lying between the germline termini. CDR1 KGHSH and CDR2 LQKENI are derived from the germline V gene. Including the terminal cysteine and phenylalanine, the CDR3 comprises 15 residues. The only DNA kept is the CDR3, 45 bases in frame from the first base.

This TCR derives from a woman aged 18-29 years in good health and CMV-seronegative. Sequencing was done on a sample of PBMCs. Rearrangement joined TRBV18 to TRBJ2-7; matching of 6 bases hints at TRBD2 as the D gene. The sequence in DNA is TGTGCCAGCTCAACGCGGGACGGGAGCTCCTACGAGCAGTACTTC. The translation is CASSTRDGSSYEQYF.